This is a list of T cell receptor beta chains from one sample in a study of breast tumors, draining lymph nodes, adjacent tissues. TCRdb reprocessed the multiplex PCR reads with MiXCR, giving one entry per CDR3 protein. Among about 230,000 distinct CDR3 sequences listed, roughly 32% were seen once. The sample comprised axillary lymph node tissue. These receptors were collected from a female donor with breast cancer. Some clones in this sample may be carry-over from other donors' samples. CDR3s leave out the opening cysteine and the closing phenylalanine or tryptophan. Some rows mark clone size as missing; the rest say once, few, many or name a class of expanded clone.

abundance	v_gene	j_gene	CDR3aa
many	TRBV25-1	TRBJ2-6	ASSPHRGAGANVLT
many	TRBV20-1	TRBJ2-7	SASLQGVSYEQY
.	TRBV24-1	TRBJ1-4	ATSETGREKLF
few	TRBV6-2/TRBV6-3	TRBJ2-7	ASSQGCGAEYEQY
many	TRBV9	TRBJ2-7	ASSTGTSGRWSYYEQY
.	TRBV19	TRBJ2-5	ASSSTGGRKETQY
many	TRBV19	TRBJ1-5	ASTPAGQMDQPQH
many	TRBV19	TRBJ2-1	ASSILGGLAGGEQF
.	TRBV29-1	TRBJ2-2	SVRTSGIRGELF
many	TRBV11-2	TRBJ2-1	ASSFSRENEQF
many	TRBV7-6	TRBJ2-1	ASSLSWTSKF
many	TRBV7-2	TRBJ2-3	ASSLVFAGGKDTQY
many	TRBV7-9	TRBJ2-7	ASSPGTGNYEQY
few	TRBV30	TRBJ1-3	ASTPTNSGNTIY
many	TRBV6-5	TRBJ2-7	ASSYGVGGYEQY
.	TRBV5-1	TRBJ2-7	AGSLLGYEHY
.	TRBV7-3	TRBJ2-7	ASSLKPMAGEQY
many	TRBV7-6	TRBJ2-3	ASSFRSGRGLDTQY
many	TRBV7-2	TRBJ2-5	ASFVGGAGETQY
many	TRBV6-5	TRBJ2-2	ASNYRVGGELF
.	TRBV3-2	TRBJ2-3	ASSLEGSGDTQY
.	TRBV5-5	TRBJ2-5	ASSLNLAIRETQY
.	TRBV11-3	TRBJ1-2	ASSLWRTSNYGYT
many	TRBV5-1	TRBJ2-3	ASRSGTSGRKNTQY
many	TRBV11-2	TRBJ2-5	ASSLGLSGQETQY
.	TRBV18	TRBJ1-1	ASSPLTLGQGNTEAF
few	TRBV6-1	TRBJ2-3	ASLPGHLSTDTQY
many	TRBV7-9	TRBJ2-3	ASSPRDWGTDTQY
many	TRBV30	TRBJ1-2	AWKWEQNFNYGYT
many	TRBV2	TRBJ2-1	ASMTSGSSITNEQF
many	TRBV9	TRBJ2-2	ASSSLTESGELF
few	TRBV6-1	TRBJ2-7	ASRHRHAYEQY
many	TRBV6-2/TRBV6-3	TRBJ1-2	ASSSLGYGYT